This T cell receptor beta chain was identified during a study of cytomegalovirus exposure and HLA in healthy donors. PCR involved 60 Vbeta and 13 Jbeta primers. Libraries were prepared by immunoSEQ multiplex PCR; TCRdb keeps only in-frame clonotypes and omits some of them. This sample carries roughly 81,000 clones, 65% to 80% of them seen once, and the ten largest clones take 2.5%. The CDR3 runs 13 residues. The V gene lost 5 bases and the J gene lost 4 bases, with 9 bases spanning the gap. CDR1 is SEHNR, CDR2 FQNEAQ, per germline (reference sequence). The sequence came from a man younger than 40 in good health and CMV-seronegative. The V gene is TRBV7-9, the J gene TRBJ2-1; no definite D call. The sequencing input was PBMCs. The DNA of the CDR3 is TGTGCCAGCAGCCGGTCCCTATACAATGAGCAGTTCTTC. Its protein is CASSRSLYNEQFF.